Shown below are 31 T cell receptor beta chains from a single sample sequenced in a study of chemoradiotherapy in HPV16-positive cancers (dated by TCRdb to between 2020 and 2023). The receptor library was made with the immunoSEQ multiplex PCR assay. In its TCRdb copy, this immuneACCESS table keeps in-frame sequences only and misses some clones. Where compared with another copy, unresolved V genes explain less than half of these, and the others have no known cause. For this sample the table gives approximately 8,800 clones, of which around two thirds were detected only once. The biggest ten clones account for about 10% of the sample. This sample was obtained from a patient who underwent chemoradiotherapy. These receptors were taken from a human donor with HPV-associated anogenital cancer.

CDR3 DNA sequence: TGTGCCAGCAGCCTGACAGTGAACACTGAAGCTTTCTTT. This translates into CASSLTVNTEAFF. V gene TRBV11-1 combines with J gene TRBJ1-1; D possibly corresponds to TRBD1 (5 bases). The CDR3 is 13 residues long. Germline assignment: CDR1 SGHAT and CDR2 FQDESV (reference sequence). Trimming took 5 bases from V and 0 from J, leaving 7 bases between them.

V gene TRBV28 combines with J gene TRBJ2-3; 8 positions agree with TRBD2. CDR1 and CDR2 (germline): MDHEN, SYDVKM. The CDR3 is made up of 15 amino acids. V trimming: 7 bases; J trimming: 5 bases; junction bases outside the gene matches: 11. Written as DNA, the CDR3 is TGTGCCAGCACGGAACGCGGGGGGCCCTTAGATACGCAGTATTTT. Translated, it gives CASTERGGPLDTQYF. The full variable domain, completed using reference TRBV28 and TRBJ2-3, is DVKVTQSSRYLVKRTGEKVFLECVQDMDHENMFWYRQDPGLGLRLIYFSYDVKMKEKGDIPEGYSVSREKKERFSLILESASTNQTSMYLCASTERGGPLDTQYFGPGTRLTVL.

The chain carries TRBV7-2 and TRBJ1-1; no firm D call. Trimming removed 4 bases at V and 5 bases at J, with 14 bases between. Looked up from germline, CDR1 is SGHTA and CDR2 is FQGNSA. This CDR3 spans 14 amino acids. Here the CDR3 DNA reads TGTGCCAGCAGCTGGAAGGCGGGAGGGACTGAAGCTTTCTTT. Residues: CASSWKAGGTEAFF.

This chain joins TRBV10-2 and TRBJ2-3; D is tentatively TRBD1 or TRBD2 (5 bases each). The CDR3 loop spans 13 amino acids. V was clipped by 8 bases and J by 4 bases, with 13 bases between them. The V gene's germline CDR1 is WSHSY and CDR2 SAAADI. CDR3 region: CASGGDSSDTQYF. As DNA, the CDR3 is TGCGCCAGCGGGGGTGACTCCTCAGATACGCAGTATTTT.

This chain uses TRBV2 with TRBJ2-7; TRBD1 agrees at 10 bases. Germline values: CDR1 SNHLY, CDR2 FYNNEI. The junction had 2 bases not matched to a gene; V was cut back by 4 bases and J by 2 bases. This CDR3 has 14 amino acids. The CDR3 sequence is CASSAGTGAYEQYF. In DNA, the CDR3 is TGTGCCAGCAGTGCCGGGACAGGGGCCTACGAGCAGTACTTC.

The rearrangement links TRBV10-2 to TRBJ1-1, with 7 bases fitting TRBD1. Germline values: CDR1 WSHSY, CDR2 SAAADI. The CDR3 extends over 15 amino acids. The V segment lost 3 bases and the J segment 4 bases; nucleotides outside the gene matches: 8. The CDR3 loop is CASSERGRLGTEAFF. Written as DNA, the CDR3 is TGCGCCAGCAGTGAAAGGGGGCGACTGGGCACTGAAGCTTTCTTT.

CDR3 sequence: CASSLESRQHTEAFF. The CDR3 DNA reads as TGCGCCAGCAGCTTGGAGTCCAGGCAGCACACTGAAGCTTTCTTT. The chain combines TRBV5-1 with TRBJ1-1; D is unresolved. Trimming pared 0 bases from V and 3 bases from J, leaving 12 bases between. The germline V gene encodes CDR1 SGHRS and CDR2 YFSETQ. This CDR3 has 15 amino acids.

This sequence joins TRBV27 and TRBJ2-7, with 8 bases matching TRBD1. The CDR3 has 13 residues. The ends lost 5 bases at V and 7 bases at J; junction bases unmatched: 7. The germline V gene has CDR1 MNHEY and CDR2 SMNVEV (reference sequence). CDR3 DNA sequence: TGTGCCAGCAGTCCGAGGACAGGGAGGGAGCAGTACTTC. It specifies CASSPRTGREQYF.

Only a few counts were recorded for this clone. V gene TRBV7-6 combines with J gene TRBJ1-1; D perhaps matches TRBD1 (5 bases). The germline gives CDR1 SGHVS, CDR2 FNYEAQ. The V gene lost 4 bases and the J gene lost 1 base, with 10 bases spanning the gap. The CDR3 runs 14 residues. The CDR3 nucleotides read TGTGCCAGCAGCTCGGGACCGGCGAACACTGAAGCTTTCTTT. Translation gives CASSSGPANTEAFF. The full variable domain, completed using reference TRBV7-6 and TRBJ1-1, is GAGVSQSPRYKVTKRGQDVALRCDPISGHVSLYWYRQALGQGPEFLTYFNYEAQQDKSGLPNDRFSAERPEGSISTLTIQRTEQRDSAMYRCASSSGPANTEAFFGQGTRLTVV.

V and J are TRBV18 and TRBJ2-7, with D uncertain. The germline CDR1 and CDR2 sequences are KGHSH and LQKENI. Trimming stripped 3 bases from V and 4 bases from J, with 7 bases between. The CDR3 consists of 12 residues. The CDR3 spells CASSPQSYEQYF. In DNA form, the CDR3 reads TGTGCCAGCTCACCGCAGTCGTACGAGCAGTACTTC.

This clone has just a few counts. This chain links TRBV4-2 with TRBJ1-4, with no clear D. In germline, CDR1 is LGHNA, CDR2 YNFKEQ. V lost 1 base to trimming and J lost 7 bases, with 13 bases between them. This CDR3 contains 15 residues. The CDR3 reads CASSQASGAPEKLFF. The CDR3 coding sequence is TGTGCCAGCAGCCAAGCCTCCGGCGCCCCTGAAAAACTGTTTTTT.

The gene calls are TRBV10-2 and TRBJ2-5, with unresolved D. V was pared by 1 base and J by 2 bases, with 8 bases between. Germline V CDR1 and CDR2: WSHSY, SAAADI. This CDR3 contains 14 residues. The CDR3 sequence: CASSEYTFQETQYF. CDR3 bases: TGCGCCAGCAGTGAGTATACGTTTCAAGAGACCCAGTACTTC.

The chain recombines TRBV7-2 with TRBJ1-2, with a possible D match to TRBD1 (5 bases). V shed 3 bases and J shed 5 bases, with 10 bases lying between them. The germline gives CDR1 SGHTA, CDR2 FQGNSA. The CDR3 length is 13 residues. The CDR3 DNA reads as TGTGCCAGCAGCTTGGGGCAACTTTATGGCTACACCTTC. Its translation is CASSLGQLYGYTF. Filled out from reference TRBV7-2 and TRBJ1-2, the complete variable domain reads GAGVSQSPSNKVTEKGKDVELRCDPISGHTALYWYRQSLGQGLEFLIYFQGNSAPDKSGLPSDRFSAERTGGSVSTLTIQRTQQEDSAVYLCASSLGQLYGYTFGSGTRLTVV.

J is TRBJ1-1 and V is TRBV2, with TRBD1 identical over 7 bases. CDR3 length equals 14 residues. Germline assignment: CDR1 SNHLY and CDR2 FYNNEI. With V trimmed by 6 bases and J by 0 bases, 4 bases remained unmatched. The CDR3 sequence: CASRTTGMNTEAFF. In nucleotides, the CDR3 is TGTGCCAGCAGGACGACAGGGATGAACACTGAAGCTTTCTTT.

The genes are TRBV10-3 and TRBJ2-7; D possibly corresponds to TRBD1 (5 bases). The CDR3 covers 15 residues. The V gene lost 11 bases and the J gene lost 0 bases, with 20 bases spanning the gap. The germline CDR1 and CDR2 sequences are ENHRY and SYGVKD. CDR3 region: CAATSLQGSSYEQYF. The CDR3, as DNA: TGTGCCGCCACCTCCCTCCAGGGTAGCTCCTACGAGCAGTACTTC.

The V and J genes are TRBV18 and TRBJ1-3; D is unclear. V lost 5 bases, J lost 0 bases, and 11 bases lay in between. The CDR3 contains 15 residues. CDR1 is KGHSH, CDR2 LQKENI, per germline. The CDR3 sequence: CASSEQDGSGNTIYF. CDR3 nucleotides: TGTGCCAGCTCAGAGCAGGACGGCTCTGGAAACACCATATATTTT.

The chain recombines TRBV4-3 with TRBJ1-4; tentative D call: TRBD1 (5 bases). The CDR3 contains 15 residues. Trimming cost V 0 bases and J 8 bases, with 13 bases left between them. Germline CDR1 is LGHNA and CDR2 is YSLEER. The chain's CDR3 is CASSQEGGGSEKLFF. The CDR3 DNA is TGCGCCAGCAGCCAAGAAGGTGGGGGAAGCGAAAAACTGTTTTTT.

In its sample, this clone was seen once. This chain connects TRBV30 to TRBJ2-5; D might be TRBD2 (6 bases). Germline V gene sequence: CDR1 GTSNPN, CDR2 SVGIG (reference sequence). The CDR3 has 16 amino acids. V was cut by 2 bases and J by 5 bases, with 21 bases left in between. This CDR3 is CAWSTGLPSGRETQYF. CDR3 sequence (DNA): TGTGCCTGGAGTACAGGACTACCATCCGGGCGGGAGACCCAGTACTTC.

The rearrangement uses TRBV10-3 and TRBJ2-1; TRBD2 might be the D (5 bases). Per the germline V gene, CDR1 is ENHRY and CDR2 is SYGVKD. The V end was cut by 3 bases, the J end by 6 bases, with 12 bases between. This CDR3 is 14 amino acids long. CDR3 DNA: TGTGCCATCAGTGACCAAGACCGGGGCAATGAGCAGTTCTTC. Its translation is CAISDQDRGNEQFF.

The chain has TRBV27 and TRBJ2-1, with D possibly TRBD1 on 5 matching bases. CDR1 is MNHEY, CDR2 SMNVEV, per germline (reference sequence). Trimming pared 2 bases from V and 2 bases from J, leaving 10 bases between. CDR3 length: 15 amino acids. CDR3 amino acids: CASSLQGVTYNEQFF. The DNA for the CDR3 is TGTGCCAGCAGTTTACAGGGTGTCACCTACAATGAGCAGTTCTTC.

This sequence joins TRBV5-4 and TRBJ2-7; TRBD2 matches at 11 bases. After removal of 3 bases from V and 6 bases from J, the junction contained 11 bases not matched to a gene. The germline V gene has CDR1 SGHNT and CDR2 YYREEE (reference sequence). The CDR3 runs 16 residues. Written as DNA, the CDR3 is TGTGCCAGCAGCTCGTTAGCGGGAGGGGGAAGATCCGAGCAGTACTTC. This encodes CASSSLAGGGRSEQYF.

This sequence joins TRBV2 and TRBJ2-7; D may be TRBD2 (5 bases). The CDR3 is 13 amino acids. With 6 bases removed from V and 6 bases from J, the gap between germline ends came to 15 bases. CDR1 and CDR2 from the germline V gene are SNHLY and FYNNEI. The CDR3 nucleotides read TGTGCCAGCAGGATGGACTGGGTAGGCGAGCAGTACTTC. Translating it yields CASRMDWVGEQYF.

Written as DNA, the CDR3 is TGTGCCAGCAGCTTGGCCGGCCTAGTTGGAGGATCCACAGATACGCAGTATTTT. The encoded protein is CASSLAGLVGGSTDTQYF. The genes are TRBV5-8 and TRBJ2-3, with D possibly matching TRBD2 (5 bases). The CDR3 contains 18 residues. The germline gives CDR1 SGHTS, CDR2 YDEGEE. Trimming removed 0 bases at V and 2 bases at J, with 19 bases between. Full variable domain (missing parts from reference TRBV5-8 and TRBJ2-3): EAGVTQSPTHLIKTRGQQATLRCSPISGHTSVYWYQQALGLGLQFLLWYDEGEERNRGNFPPRFSGRQFPNYSSELNVNALELEDSALYLCASSLAGLVGGSTDTQYFGPGTRLTVL.

This sequence joins TRBV5-6 and TRBJ2-7, with D hard to call. The CDR3 spans 12 residues. CDR1 SGHDT and CDR2 YYEEEE come from the germline V gene. Trimming removed 2 bases at V and 3 bases at J, with 6 bases between. The CDR3 bases are TGTGCCAGCAGCTTTTGGGACTACGAGCAGTACTTC. It specifies CASSFWDYEQYF.

The CDR3 loop reads CASSLGTAGTQYF. The CDR3 nucleotides are TGTGCCAGCAGCTTGGGGACAGCGGGGACCCAGTACTTC. The chain links TRBV11-2 to TRBJ2-5; the D gene is possibly TRBD1 (7 bases). The CDR3 has 13 amino acids. Trimming stripped 3 bases from V and 7 bases from J, with 12 bases between. CDR1 SGHAT and CDR2 FQNNGV come from the germline V gene.

The chain carries TRBV5-4 and TRBJ1-1; D is uncertain. The CDR3 length is 14 residues. Germline V gene sequence: CDR1 SGHNT, CDR2 YYREEE (reference sequence). The germline V and J ends were trimmed by 1 base and 5 bases, with 12 bases remaining between them. The CDR3 DNA sequence: TGTGCCAGCAGCTTGAGGGCAGCAGAAACTGAAGCTTTCTTT. Its protein is CASSLRAAETEAFF.

The chain links TRBV4-1 to TRBJ2-2; possibly TRBD2 for D (5 bases). CDR1 is MGHRA, CDR2 YSYEKL, per germline. This CDR3 contains 17 residues. V was cut by 4 bases and J by 1 base, with 16 bases left in between. DNA for the CDR3: TGCGCCAGCAGCCGTTCTCCGGCACTAGAGAACACCGGGGAGCTGTTTTTT. This gives the protein CASSRSPALENTGELFF.

This chain links TRBV5-6 with TRBJ1-1; D is unclear. Trimming pared 0 bases from V and 3 bases from J, leaving 6 bases between. This CDR3 spans 13 amino acids. The germline V gene has CDR1 SGHDT and CDR2 YYEEEE. CDR3 nucleotides: TGTGCCAGCAGCTTGGTGAGGTACACTGAAGCTTTCTTT. Protein sequence: CASSLVRYTEAFF. Supplemented by reference TRBV5-6 and TRBJ1-1, the full variable domain reads DAGVTQSPTHLIKTRGQQVTLRCSPKSGHDTVSWYQQALGQGPQFIFQYYEEEERQRGNFPDRFSGHQFPNYSSELNVNALLLGDSALYLCASSLVRYTEAFFGQGTRLTVV.

This clone has just one count. The rearrangement joins TRBV11-3 to TRBJ2-1; D unresolved. V was pared by 0 bases and J by 7 bases, with 7 bases between. The CDR3 has 13 amino acids. Looked up from germline, CDR1 is SGHNT and CDR2 is YENEEA. The CDR3 DNA reads as TGTGCCAGCAGCTTAGACGCCGGGAATGAGCAGTTCTTC. Residues: CASSLDAGNEQFF.

The gene calls are TRBV5-4 and TRBJ2-3; D is possibly TRBD2 (5 bases). This CDR3 contains 14 residues. V was pared by 0 bases and J by 4 bases, with 9 bases between. Germline CDR1 and CDR2: SGHNT and YYREEE (reference sequence). CDR3 DNA: TGTGCCAGCAGCTTGGGTGCAGCGGCAGATACGCAGTATTTT. It encodes CASSLGAAADTQYF.

The chain links TRBV5-1 to TRBJ2-1, with TRBD2 matching over 7 bases. CDR3 length equals 15 residues. Germline loops: CDR1 SGHRS, CDR2 YFSETQ. J lost 4 bases, V lost 4 bases, and 8 bases had no gene match. CDR3 bases: TGCGCCAGCAGCCCGACTAGCCGCTCTTACAATGAGCAGTTCTTC. Translation: CASSPTSRSYNEQFF.